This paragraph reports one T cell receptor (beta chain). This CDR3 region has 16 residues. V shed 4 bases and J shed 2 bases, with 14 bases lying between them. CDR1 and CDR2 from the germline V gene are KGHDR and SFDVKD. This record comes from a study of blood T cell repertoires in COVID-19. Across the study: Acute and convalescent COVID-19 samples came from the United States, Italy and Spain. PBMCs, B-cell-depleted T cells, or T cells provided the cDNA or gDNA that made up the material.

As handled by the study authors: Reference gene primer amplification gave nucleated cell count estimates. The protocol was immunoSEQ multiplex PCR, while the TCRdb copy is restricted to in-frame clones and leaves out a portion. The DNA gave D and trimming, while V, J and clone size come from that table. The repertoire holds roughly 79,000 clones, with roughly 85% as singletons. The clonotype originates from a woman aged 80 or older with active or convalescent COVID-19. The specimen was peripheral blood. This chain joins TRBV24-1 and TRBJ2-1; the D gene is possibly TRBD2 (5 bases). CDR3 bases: TGTGCCACCAGTGACACCCGGCGAGGGACCTACAATGAGCAGTTCTTC. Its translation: CATSDTRRGTYNEQFF.